This is a list of T cell receptor beta chains from one sample in a study of cytomegalovirus exposure and HLA in healthy donors. Measured with immunoSEQ multiplex PCR; TCRdb has only the in-frame clones, and not every one. The data hold about 100,000 clones, with nearly 97% observed a single time. Sequenced input: PBMCs. The receptor source for this set is a woman aged 18 to 35 in good health and CMV-seronegative. The CDR3 runs from the conserved cysteine through the conserved F or W. The D gene is left open where the match is weak. The size entry is marked missing in some rows and otherwise reads once, few, many or a size class.

TRBV19,TRBJ2-3,NA,TRBD2,CASSMMGLAASTDTQYF,TGTGCCAGTAGTATGATGGGACTAGCGGCTAGCACAGATACGCAGTATTTT
TRBV7-2,TRBJ2-2,NA,NA,CASSTFQAGELFF,TGTGCCAGCAGCACTTTCCAGGCCGGGGAGCTGTTTTTT
TRBV5-6,TRBJ2-2,NA,NA,CASSLAGQGTGELFF,TGTGCCAGCAGCTTGGCTGGTCAGGGAACCGGGGAGCTGTTTTTT
TRBV18,TRBJ1-1,once,NA,CASSPAGGSTEAFF,TGTGCCAGCTCACCAGCGGGGGGAAGCACTGAAGCTTTCTTT
TRBV6-6,TRBJ1-1,NA,TRBD1,CASIKTGGNTEAFF,TGTGCCAGCATCAAAACAGGGGGCAACACTGAAGCTTTCTTT
TRBV27,TRBJ1-2,NA,NA,CASSTTPGQDSYGYTF,TGTGCCAGCAGTACGACACCGGGACAAGATTCCTATGGCTACACCTTC
TRBV7-3,TRBJ2-5,NA,NA,CASSLRGTETQYF,TGTGCCAGCAGCTTAAGGGGCACGGAGACCCAGTACTTC
TRBV7-9,TRBJ2-3,NA,TRBD1,CASSSRGQGAADTQYF,TGTGCCAGCAGCTCCCGGGGACAGGGGGCTGCAGATACGCAGTATTTT
TRBV2,TRBJ1-6,few,NA,CASSVGGSPLHF,TGTGCCAGCAGTGTGGGGGGTTCACCCCTCCACTTT
TRBV4-3,TRBJ2-7,NA,TRBD1,CASSHDYRGPINYEQYF,TGCGCCAGCAGCCACGACTACAGGGGACCTATCAACTACGAGCAGTACTTC
TRBV2,TRBJ2-1,NA,TRBD2,CASSELVGGGFYNEQFF,TGTGCCAGCAGTGAACTAGTAGGCGGGGGGTTCTACAATGAGCAGTTCTTC
TRBV11-2,TRBJ2-7,NA,TRBD1,CASSQRDRGYSYYEQYF,TGTGCCAGCAGCCAACGGGACAGGGGTTATTCGTATTACGAGCAGTACTTC
TRBV28,TRBJ2-5,NA,TRBD2,CASRGGRTSGPQETQYF,TGTGCCAGCAGGGGGGGGCGGACTAGCGGGCCCCAAGAGACCCAGTACTTC
TRBV6-6,TRBJ1-6,NA,NA,CASSTGTVYNSPLHF,TGTGCCAGCAGTACTGGTACAGTCTATAATTCACCCCTCCACTTT
TRBV10-3,TRBJ2-1,NA,NA,CAISVGGAATYNEQFF,TGTGCCATCAGTGTAGGTGGGGCTGCCACCTACAATGAGCAGTTCTTC
TRBV2,TRBJ2-7,NA,TRBD2,CASSETSVSSYEQYF,TGTGCCAGCAGTGAAACTAGCGTGAGCTCCTACGAGCAGTACTTC
TRBV6-6,TRBJ1-3,NA,NA,CASSKTVSGNTIYF,TGTGCCAGCAGTAAGACAGTCTCTGGAAACACCATATATTTT
TRBV18,TRBJ1-1,NA,NA,CASSPPRELWNTEAFF,TGTGCCAGCTCACCACCCAGGGAATTATGGAACACTGAAGCTTTCTTT
TRBV5-3,TRBJ2-4,NA,TRBD2,CARSPGGLAKNIQYF,TGTGCCAGAAGCCCGGGAGGTCTAGCCAAAAACATTCAGTACTTC
TRBV5-1,TRBJ1-1,NA,NA,CASSGGTKKDAEAFF,TGCGCCAGCAGCGGCGGGACTAAGAAGGACGCTGAAGCTTTCTTT
TRBV6-6,TRBJ1-6,NA,NA,CASSLRGFDSPLHF,TGTGCCAGCAGCCTGCGGGGCTTTGATTCACCCCTCCACTTT
TRBV27,TRBJ1-3,NA,NA,CASSYTGSSGNTIYF,TGTGCCAGCAGTTACACAGGGAGCTCTGGAAACACCATATATTTT
TRBV7-2,TRBJ1-1,NA,NA,CASSPVGGWNTEAFF,TGTGCCAGCAGCCCAGTTGGGGGCTGGAACACTGAAGCTTTCTTT
TRBV7-9,TRBJ2-1,NA,TRBD2,CASSPVRGSSHNEQFF,TGTGCCAGCAGCCCAGTGCGGGGGAGCTCCCACAATGAGCAGTTCTTC
TRBV7-2,TRBJ2-7,NA,NA,CASSKTASNWYEQYF,TGTGCCAGCAGCAAGACAGCATCTAATTGGTACGAGCAGTACTTC
TRBV7-9,TRBJ2-7,NA,NA,CASSPHGDEQYF,TGTGCCAGCAGCCCCCACGGGGACGAGCAGTACTTC
TRBV5-6,TRBJ2-2,once,NA,CASSPGLLDTGELFF,TGTGCCAGCAGCCCGGGACTTCTGGACACCGGGGAGCTGTTTTTT